The entry below gives a single T cell receptor (beta chain) sequence along with its context. Its specificity is unknown. Original handling: With immunoSEQ giving junction-only sequences and no quality scores, filtering differed. Produced via immunoSEQ multiplex PCR; TCRdb's table is partial and in-frame only. That table gives V, J and clone size, and the DNA gave D and trimming. Of 1.6 million or so clones in the sample, approximately 98.5% are singletons; the top ten hold 0.36%. The sample belongs to a study of shared clonotypes between healthy human individuals. Findings of the study overall: Generally, naive subsets (rather than memory subsets) showed larger estimated richness. Only blood was sampled; tissue repertoires likely differ.

Germline V lookup: CDR1 SGHRS, CDR2 YFSETQ. The CDR3 runs to 16 residues. Trimming shortened V by 4 bases and J by 0 bases, and 16 bases separated the two germline ends. The sequence derives from a man aged 25 to 45 in good health. The V and J genes are TRBV5-1 and TRBJ1-1; D possibly corresponds to TRBD1 (6 bases). The sequencing input was naive CD4+ T cells sorted from blood. Regarding subset: CD45RA+ positively selected. The CDR3 DNA follows: TGCGCCAGCAGCGATCTGGACAGAAGTCTGAACACTGAAGCTTTCTTT. This gives the protein CASSDLDRSLNTEAFF.